These 17 T cell receptor beta chains came from one sample sequenced in a study of a mutant IDH1 vaccine in newly diagnosed glioma. The time point is: week 23, last vaccination. One vaccine dose held 300 ug of mutant IDH1 20-mer peptide and came with topical imiquimod. Assay: immunoSEQ multiplex PCR; the TCRdb copy retains only in-frame clones and omits some. The sample lists 58,000 or so clones, 87% occurring once. Their antigen targets remain unknown. Specimen: PBMCs, collected from a glioma patient whose treatment included an IDH1 peptide vaccine. These receptors all come from a man aged 35 to 55 with glioma.

CDR3 bases: TGCGCCAGCAGCCTTACTAGTCCCATAACATACAATGAGCAGTTCTTC. Translated, it gives CASSLTSPITYNEQFF. The V call is TRBV4-1, the J call TRBJ2-1, with D perhaps TRBD2 (5 bases). With 4 bases removed from V and 4 bases from J, the gap between germline ends came to 17 bases. Germline V gives CDR1 MGHRA, CDR2 YSYEKL. This CDR3 region has 16 residues.

V gene TRBV5-4 combines with J gene TRBJ2-5, with a possible D match to TRBD2 (6 bases). Germline lookup yields CDR1 SGHNT and CDR2 YYREEE (reference sequence). Trimming stripped 4 bases from V and 5 bases from J, with 12 bases between. The CDR3 spans 13 residues. This CDR3 reads CASSLSGIETQYF. DNA of the CDR3: TGTGCCAGCAGCCTTAGCGGCATCGAGACCCAGTACTTC.

CDR3 sequence: CASRLDRVSTNTEAFF. In DNA form, the CDR3 reads TGTGCCAGCAGATTAGACAGGGTCTCTACGAACACTGAAGCTTTCTTT. The chain is built from TRBV7-3 and TRBJ1-1, with 7 positions matching TRBD1. This CDR3 contains 16 residues. CDR1 SGHTA and CDR2 FQGTGA come from the germline V gene. The ends lost 6 bases at V and 1 base at J; junction bases unmatched: 11.

V gene TRBV19 combines with J gene TRBJ1-5, with 8 bases aligning to TRBD1. CDR3 length: 13 amino acids. Germline assignment: CDR1 LNHDA and CDR2 SQIVND (reference sequence). Trimming removed 9 bases from V and 7 bases from J; junction bases left unmatched: 8. CDR3 region: CASSDRDGQPQHF. In nucleotides, the CDR3 is TGTGCCAGCTCGGACAGGGACGGGCAGCCCCAGCATTTT.

This chain links TRBV7-2 with TRBJ1-3; weak D call: TRBD1 (5 bases). The CDR3 is 13 residues long. The germline V and J ends were trimmed by 5 bases and 4 bases, with 9 bases remaining between them. The germline V gene has CDR1 SGHTA and CDR2 FQGNSA. The chain's CDR3 is CASSAGKGNTIYF. For the CDR3, the DNA is TGTGCCAGCAGCGCAGGGAAAGGAAACACCATATATTTT.

This chain joins TRBV9 and TRBJ2-1; 11 bases agree with TRBD2. Unmatched junction bases numbered 4, after V lost 2 bases and J lost 6 bases. Germline V gives CDR1 SGDLS, CDR2 YYNGEE. The CDR3 is made up of 15 amino acids. The CDR3, as DNA: TGTGCCAGCAGCGTTACCGGGACTAGCGGCAATGAGCAGTTCTTC. Translated: CASSVTGTSGNEQFF.

J is TRBJ1-5 and V is TRBV2, with D uncertain. Germline V gives CDR1 SNHLY, CDR2 FYNNEI. V was cut by 4 bases and J by 2 bases, with 15 bases left in between. The CDR3 contains 16 residues. The CDR3 DNA sequence: TGTGCCAGCAGTGTCGGTGGTCGAGGAGGCAATCAGCCCCAGCATTTT. Amino acid sequence: CASSVGGRGGNQPQHF.

The chain uses TRBV18 and TRBJ1-1; TRBD1 agrees at 7 bases. V trimming: 5 bases; J trimming: 6 bases; junction bases outside the gene matches: 15. The CDR3 consists of 16 residues. Per the germline V gene, CDR1 is KGHSH and CDR2 is LQKENI. The CDR3 DNA is TGTGCCAGCTCAGACCCGGCAGGGGGAGTTGAGGCTGAAGCTTTCTTT. Translated: CASSDPAGGVEAEAFF.

The rearrangement links TRBV5-4 to TRBJ2-7; 8 bases agree with TRBD2. Germline CDR1 SGHNT, CDR2 YYREEE (reference sequence). The CDR3 is 13 residues long. The V segment lost 3 bases and the J segment 5 bases; nucleotides outside the gene matches: 4. The CDR3 bases are TGTGCCAGCAGCTGGGGACTAGTGGACGAGCAGTACTTC. Amino acids: CASSWGLVDEQYF.

CDR3 residues: CASSQTLESTQYF. The CDR3 coding sequence is TGTGCCAGCAGCCAAACCCTAGAATCCACGCAGTATTTT. The chain recombines TRBV6-5 with TRBJ2-3; no clear D. CDR3 length equals 13 residues. Germline V lookup: CDR1 MNHEY, CDR2 SVGAGI. V was pared by 6 bases and J by 9 bases, with 16 bases between.

This chain uses TRBV4-1 with TRBJ2-3; unclear D gene. The ends were cut back, 2 bases at V and 6 bases at J, with 6 bases in the middle. Looked up from germline, CDR1 is MGHRA and CDR2 is YSYEKL. The CDR3 has 12 amino acids. CDR3 region: CASSQPLDTQYF. CDR3 sequence (DNA): TGCGCCAGCAGCCAACCTCTGGATACGCAGTATTTT.

This sequence joins TRBV27 and TRBJ2-1; 11 nucleotides agree with TRBD2. V lost 5 bases, J lost 9 bases, and 3 bases stayed unmatched. From germline, CDR1 is MNHEY and CDR2 SMNVEV (reference sequence). There are 13 residues in the CDR3. The CDR3 coding sequence is TGTGCCAGCAGTACGGGACTAGCGGCTGAGCAGTTCTTC. This encodes CASSTGLAAEQFF.

The genes are TRBV10-1 and TRBJ1-5; D remains unclear. CDR3 length: 15 amino acids. Trimming cost V 7 bases and J 4 bases, with 17 bases left between them. Per the germline V gene, CDR1 is WNHNN and CDR2 is SYGVQD (reference sequence). The CDR3 DNA follows: TGCGCCAGCAACTTACAAAATTCTGGGAATCAGCCCCAGCATTTT. This sequence encodes CASNLQNSGNQPQHF.

The rearrangement joins TRBV29-1 to TRBJ2-3; TRBD1 aligns across 8 bases. The germline gives CDR1 SQVTM, CDR2 ANQGSEA. The CDR3 has 13 residues. J was trimmed by 6 bases and V by 6 bases; bases with no gene match: 8. CDR3 amino acids: CSVLGQAVDTQYF. The CDR3 region has the DNA TGCAGCGTATTGGGACAGGCGGTGGATACGCAGTATTTT.

In this sample, this clone turned up a few times. The sample carries other DNA sequences with the same CDR3. This sequence joins TRBV18 and TRBJ2-4, with a weak D call TRBD1 (5 bases). V lost 3 bases and J 3 bases, leaving 9 bases between the germline ends. The V gene's germline CDR1 is KGHSH and CDR2 LQKENI. The CDR3 length is 14 residues. In DNA form, the CDR3 reads TGTGCCAGCTCACCTACAGGTGGCAAAAACATTCAGTACTTC. Translating it yields CASSPTGGKNIQYF.

The J gene is TRBJ2-7, the V gene TRBV21-1; the table assigns TRBD1, which was not confirmed against the DNA. TRBV21-1 is given as a pseudogene. CDR3 length: 13 amino acids. The CDR3 sequence: CAIEEDRTYEQYF. The CDR3 DNA is TGTGCCATCGAGGAGGACAGAACCTACGAGCAGTACTTC.

The CDR3 region is CASRSGDSLKGEQYF. The CDR3 nucleotides are TGTGCCAGCAGGTCTGGGGACAGCTTAAAGGGCGAGCAGTACTTC. The J gene is TRBJ2-7, the V gene TRBV6-6, with 7 nucleotides matching TRBD1. The CDR3 is 15 amino acids. The junction had 14 bases not matched to a gene; V was cut back by 6 bases and J by 6 bases. Germline lookup yields CDR1 MNHNY and CDR2 SVGAGI (reference sequence).